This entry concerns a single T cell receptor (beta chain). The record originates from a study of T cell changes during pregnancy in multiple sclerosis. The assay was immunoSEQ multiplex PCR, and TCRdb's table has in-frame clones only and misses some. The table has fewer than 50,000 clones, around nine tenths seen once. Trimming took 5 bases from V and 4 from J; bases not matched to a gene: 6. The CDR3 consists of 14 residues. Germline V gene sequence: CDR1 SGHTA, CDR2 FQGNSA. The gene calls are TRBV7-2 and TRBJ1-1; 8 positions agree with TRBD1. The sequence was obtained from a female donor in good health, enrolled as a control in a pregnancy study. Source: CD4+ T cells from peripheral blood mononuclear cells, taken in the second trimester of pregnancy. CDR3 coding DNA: TGTGCCAGCAGCAGACAAGGACAGGGCACTGAAGCTTTCTTT. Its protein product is CASSRQGQGTEAFF.